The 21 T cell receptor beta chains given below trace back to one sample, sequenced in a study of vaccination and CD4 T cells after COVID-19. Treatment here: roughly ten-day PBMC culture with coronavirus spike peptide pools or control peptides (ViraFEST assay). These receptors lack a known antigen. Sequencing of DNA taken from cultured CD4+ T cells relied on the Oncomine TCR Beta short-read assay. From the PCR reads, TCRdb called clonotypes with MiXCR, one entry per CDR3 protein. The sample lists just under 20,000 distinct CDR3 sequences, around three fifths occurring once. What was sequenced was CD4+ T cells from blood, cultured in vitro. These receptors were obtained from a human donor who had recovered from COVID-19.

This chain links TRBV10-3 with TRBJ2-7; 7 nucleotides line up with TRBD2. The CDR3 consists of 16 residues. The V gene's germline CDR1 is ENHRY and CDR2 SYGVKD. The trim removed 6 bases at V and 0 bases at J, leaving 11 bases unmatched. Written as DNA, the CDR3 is TGTGCCATCAGCGGCGGAGATACTAGCGCCTCCTACGAGCAGTACTTC. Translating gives CAISGGDTSASYEQYF.

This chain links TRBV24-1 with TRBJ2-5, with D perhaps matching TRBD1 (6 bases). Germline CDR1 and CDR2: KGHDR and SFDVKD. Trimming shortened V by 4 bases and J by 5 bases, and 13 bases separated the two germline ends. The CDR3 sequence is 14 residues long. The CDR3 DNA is TGTGCCACCAGTGAACACGACAGGTCCGAGACCCAGTACTTC. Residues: CATSEHDRSETQYF.

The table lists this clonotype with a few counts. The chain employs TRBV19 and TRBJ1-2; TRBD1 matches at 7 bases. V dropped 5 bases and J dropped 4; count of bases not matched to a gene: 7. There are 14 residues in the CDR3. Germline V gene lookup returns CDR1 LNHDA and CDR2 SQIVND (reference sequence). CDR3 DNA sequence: TGTGCCAGTAGTTCCCTCGACAGGGCCTATGGCTACACCTTC. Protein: CASSSLDRAYGYTF.

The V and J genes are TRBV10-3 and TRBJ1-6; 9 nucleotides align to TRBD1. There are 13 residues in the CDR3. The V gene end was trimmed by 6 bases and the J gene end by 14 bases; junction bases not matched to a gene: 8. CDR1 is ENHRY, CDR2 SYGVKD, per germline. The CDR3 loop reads CAISGQGLTTLHF. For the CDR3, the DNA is TGTGCCATCAGCGGACAGGGGCTCACCACCCTCCACTTT.

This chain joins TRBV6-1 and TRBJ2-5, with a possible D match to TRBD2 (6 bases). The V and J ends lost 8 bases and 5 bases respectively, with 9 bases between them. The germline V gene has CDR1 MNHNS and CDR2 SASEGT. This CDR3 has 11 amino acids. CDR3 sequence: CASLGGETQYF. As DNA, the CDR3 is TGTGCCAGCTTGGGGGGTGAGACCCAGTACTTC.

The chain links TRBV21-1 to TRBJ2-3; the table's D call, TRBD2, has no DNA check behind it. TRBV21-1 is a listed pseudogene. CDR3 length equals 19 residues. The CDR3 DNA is TGTGCCAGCAGCAAATTGCAACTAGCGGGAATCTTTCGCACAGATACGCAGTATTTT. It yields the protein CASSKLQLAGIFRTDTQYF.

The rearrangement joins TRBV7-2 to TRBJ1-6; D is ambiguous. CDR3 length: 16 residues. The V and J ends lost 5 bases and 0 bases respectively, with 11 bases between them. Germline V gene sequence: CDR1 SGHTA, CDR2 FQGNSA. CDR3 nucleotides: TGTGCCAGCAGCCCCCAACTGAGCTCCTATAATTCACCCCTCCACTTT. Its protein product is CASSPQLSSYNSPLHF.

The CDR3 sequence is CASSLAAGSTEAFF. The DNA for the CDR3 is TGTGCCAGCAGCTTAGCGGCAGGGTCCACTGAAGCTTTCTTT. The rearrangement uses TRBV11-2 and TRBJ1-1; tentative D call: TRBD1 (5 bases). This CDR3 has 14 amino acids. In germline, CDR1 is SGHAT, CDR2 FQNNGV. Trimming left V 1 base short and J 4 bases short, with 10 bases between.

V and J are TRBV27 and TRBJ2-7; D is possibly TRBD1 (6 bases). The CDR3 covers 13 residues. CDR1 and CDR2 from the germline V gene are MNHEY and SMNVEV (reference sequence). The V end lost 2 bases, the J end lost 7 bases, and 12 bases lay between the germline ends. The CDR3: CASSLGGPGEQYF. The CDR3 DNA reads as TGTGCCAGCAGTTTAGGGGGCCCCGGGGAGCAGTACTTC.

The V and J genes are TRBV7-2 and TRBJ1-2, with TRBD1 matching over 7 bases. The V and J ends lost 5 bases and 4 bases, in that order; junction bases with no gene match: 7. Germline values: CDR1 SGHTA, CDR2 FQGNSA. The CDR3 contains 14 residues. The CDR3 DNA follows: TGTGCCAGCAGCCCCCGGGACAGTGCCTATGGCTACACCTTC. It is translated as CASSPRDSAYGYTF.

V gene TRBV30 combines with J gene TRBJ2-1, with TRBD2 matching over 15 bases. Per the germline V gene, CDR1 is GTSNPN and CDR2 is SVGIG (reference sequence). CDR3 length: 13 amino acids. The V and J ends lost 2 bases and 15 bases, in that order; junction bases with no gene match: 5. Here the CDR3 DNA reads TGTGCCTGGAGTCGGTGGGGACTAGCGGGAGGGTTCTTC. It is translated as CAWSRWGLAGGFF. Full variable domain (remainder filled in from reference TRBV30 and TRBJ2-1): SQTIHQWPATLVQPVGSPLSLECTVEGTSNPNLYWYRQAAGRGLQLLFYSVGIGQISSEVPQNLSASRPQDRQFILSSKKLLLSDSGFYLCAWSRWGLAGGFFGPGTRLTVL.

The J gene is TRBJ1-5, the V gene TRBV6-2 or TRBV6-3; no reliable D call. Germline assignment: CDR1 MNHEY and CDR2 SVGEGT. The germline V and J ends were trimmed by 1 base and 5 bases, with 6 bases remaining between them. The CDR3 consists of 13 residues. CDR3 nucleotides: TGTGCCAGCAGTTACTACGGATATCAGCCCCAGCATTTT. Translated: CASSYYGYQPQHF.

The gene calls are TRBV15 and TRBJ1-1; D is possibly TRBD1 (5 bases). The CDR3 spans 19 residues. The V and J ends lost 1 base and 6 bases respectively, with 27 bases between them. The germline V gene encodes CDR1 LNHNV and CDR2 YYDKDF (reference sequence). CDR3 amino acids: CATSRGLEVSGRGYPEAFF. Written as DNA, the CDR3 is TGTGCCACCAGCAGAGGCCTCGAGGTATCAGGGCGAGGGTACCCTGAAGCTTTCTTT.

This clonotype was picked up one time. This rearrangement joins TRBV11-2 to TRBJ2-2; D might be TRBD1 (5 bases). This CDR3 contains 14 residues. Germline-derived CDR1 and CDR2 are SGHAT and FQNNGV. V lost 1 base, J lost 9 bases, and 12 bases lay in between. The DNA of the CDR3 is TGTGCCAGCAGCTTAGGGGGCTCCCCAAGGGAGCTGTTTTTT. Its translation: CASSLGGSPRELFF.

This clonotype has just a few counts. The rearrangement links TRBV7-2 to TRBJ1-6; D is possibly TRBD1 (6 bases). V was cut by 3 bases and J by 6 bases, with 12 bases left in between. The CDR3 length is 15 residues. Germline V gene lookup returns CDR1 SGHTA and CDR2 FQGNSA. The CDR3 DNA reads TGTGCCAGCAGCTTTCGACAGGCGGGTAATTCACCCCTCCACTTT. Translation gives CASSFRQAGNSPLHF.

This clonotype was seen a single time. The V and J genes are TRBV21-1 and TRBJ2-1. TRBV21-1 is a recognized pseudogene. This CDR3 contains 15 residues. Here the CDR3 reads CASSKRETNYNEQFF. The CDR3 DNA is TGTGCCAGCAGCAAACGAGAGACGAACTACAATGAGCAGTTCTTC.

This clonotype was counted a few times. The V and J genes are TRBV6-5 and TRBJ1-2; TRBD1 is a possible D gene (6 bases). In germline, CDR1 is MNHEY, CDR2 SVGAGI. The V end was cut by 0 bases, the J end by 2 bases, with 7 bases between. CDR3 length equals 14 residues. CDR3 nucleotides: TGTGCCAGCAGTTACTCTGACAGGAACTATGGCTACACCTTC. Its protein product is CASSYSDRNYGYTF.

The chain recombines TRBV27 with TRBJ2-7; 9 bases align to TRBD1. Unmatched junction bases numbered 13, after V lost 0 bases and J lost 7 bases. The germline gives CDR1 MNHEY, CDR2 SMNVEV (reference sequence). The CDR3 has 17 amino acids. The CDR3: CASSLSWSGTGREEQYF. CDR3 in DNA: TGTGCCAGCAGTTTATCCTGGTCCGGGACAGGGAGGGAAGAGCAGTACTTC.

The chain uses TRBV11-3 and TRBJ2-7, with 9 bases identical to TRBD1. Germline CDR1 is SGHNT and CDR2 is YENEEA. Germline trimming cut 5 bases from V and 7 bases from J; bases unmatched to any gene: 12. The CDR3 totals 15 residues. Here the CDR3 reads CASSPGGDRAGEQYF. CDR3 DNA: TGTGCCAGCAGCCCTGGTGGGGACAGGGCGGGAGAGCAGTACTTC.

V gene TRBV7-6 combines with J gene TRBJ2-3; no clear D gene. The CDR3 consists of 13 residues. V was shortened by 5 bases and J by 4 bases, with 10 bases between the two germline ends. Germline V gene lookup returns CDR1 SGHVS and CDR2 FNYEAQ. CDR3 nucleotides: TGTGCCAGCAGCAGAGACTTTGCAGATACGCAGTATTTT. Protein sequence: CASSRDFADTQYF. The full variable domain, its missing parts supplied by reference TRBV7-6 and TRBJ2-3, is GAGVSQSPRYKVTKRGQDVALRCDPISGHVSLYWYRQALGQGPEFLTYFNYEAQQDKSGLPNDRFSAERPEGSISTLTIQRTEQRDSAMYRCASSRDFADTQYFGPGTRLTVL.

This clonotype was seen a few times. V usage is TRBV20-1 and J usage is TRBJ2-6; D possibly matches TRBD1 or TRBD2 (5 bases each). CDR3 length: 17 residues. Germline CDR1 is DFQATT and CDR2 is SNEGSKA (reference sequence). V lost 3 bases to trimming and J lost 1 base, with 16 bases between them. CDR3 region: CSASGRERISGANVLTF. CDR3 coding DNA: TGCAGTGCTAGTGGCAGGGAGAGAATTTCTGGGGCCAACGTCCTGACTTTC.